A single sample is the source of the 25 T cell receptor beta chains below, sequenced in a study of blood T cell repertoires in COVID-19. The repertoire was sequenced with immunoSEQ multiplex PCR; TCRdb's copy has only in-frame clones and lacks some. The repertoire holds around 190,000 clones, with about 86% as singletons. Sequencing was performed on peripheral blood. The receptors shown here come from a man between 65 and 79 years old with active or convalescent COVID-19.

J is TRBJ2-3 and V is TRBV11-3; 10 bases agree with TRBD1. The V gene end was trimmed by 1 base and the J gene end by 4 bases; junction bases not matched to a gene: 8. Germline CDR1 and CDR2: SGHNT and YENEEA. The CDR3 runs 17 residues. CDR3 sequence: CASSLAQGTGVPDTQYF. The CDR3 DNA reads TGTGCCAGCAGCTTAGCCCAGGGGACAGGGGTCCCAGATACGCAGTATTTT.

The J gene is TRBJ1-1, the V gene TRBV9; 7 bases fit TRBD1. The CDR3 is 18 amino acids. With 2 bases clipped from V and 1 base from J, the junction kept 14 bases outside the gene matches. Germline CDR1 and CDR2: SGDLS and YYNGEE. CDR3 loop: CASSVLPEGDRANTEAFF. CDR3 nucleotide sequence: TGTGCCAGCAGCGTCCTCCCAGAGGGGGACAGAGCGAACACTGAAGCTTTCTTT. The full variable domain, completed using reference TRBV9 and TRBJ1-1, is DSGVTQTPKHLITATGQRVTLRCSPRSGDLSVYWYQQSLDQGLQFLIQYYNGEERAKGNILERFSAQQFPDLHSELNLSSLELGDSALYFCASSVLPEGDRANTEAFFGQGTRLTVV.

The gene calls are TRBV6-5 and TRBJ1-1; TRBD1 might be the D (6 bases). Looked up from germline, CDR1 is MNHEY and CDR2 is SVGAGI. CDR3 size: 16 residues. Deletions cut 2 bases from V and 4 bases from J, with 17 bases between. CDR3 sequence: CASSYGSGGSFTEAFF. CDR3 DNA: TGTGCCAGCAGTTACGGGAGCGGGGGCTCCTTCACTGAAGCTTTCTTT.

CDR3 nucleotide sequence: TGCGCCAGCAGCTTGGCGCTAGCGACTTACAATGAGCAGTTCTTC. Residues: CASSLALATYNEQFF. This chain connects TRBV5-1 to TRBJ2-1, with D maybe TRBD2 (6 bases). Trimming removed 0 bases at V and 4 bases at J, with 11 bases between. The V gene's germline CDR1 is SGHRS and CDR2 YFSETQ. The CDR3 sequence is 15 residues long.

The V and J genes are TRBV11-1 and TRBJ1-2; D is ambiguous. In germline, CDR1 is SGHAT, CDR2 FQDESV (reference sequence). The CDR3 runs 15 residues. Trimming shortened V by 5 bases and J by 3 bases, and 16 bases separated the two germline ends. The CDR3 coding sequence is TGTGCCAGCAGCCCTCGACCGTCCGCGGACTATGGCTACACCTTC. It encodes CASSPRPSADYGYTF. Together with reference TRBV11-1 and TRBJ1-2, the CDR3 gives the full variable domain: EAEVAQSPRYKITEKSQAVAFWCDPISGHATLYWYRQILGQGPELLVQFQDESVVDDSQLPKDRFSAERLKGVDSTLKIQPAELGDSAMYLCASSPRPSADYGYTFGSGTRLTVV.

The chain couples TRBV28 to TRBJ1-1, with 8 bases lining up with TRBD1. There are 13 residues in the CDR3. The junction had 7 bases not matched to a gene; V was cut back by 6 bases and J by 7 bases. Per the germline V gene, CDR1 is MDHEN and CDR2 is SYDVKM. Written as DNA, the CDR3 is TGTGCCAGCAGGCCGGGACAGGAATATGAAGCTTTCTTT. As protein: CASRPGQEYEAFF. The variable domain in full, completed from reference TRBV28 and TRBJ1-1, reads DVKVTQSSRYLVKRTGEKVFLECVQDMDHENMFWYRQDPGLGLRLIYFSYDVKMKEKGDIPEGYSVSREKKERFSLILESASTNQTSMYLCASRPGQEYEAFFGQGTRLTVV.

This CDR3 is CASSPAGGRGETQYF. For the CDR3, the DNA is TGTGCCAGCAGTCCCGCGGGGGGTAGGGGGGAGACCCAGTACTTC. The rearrangement links TRBV28 to TRBJ2-5; TRBD2 matches 8 bases. The CDR3 sequence is 15 residues long. Germline CDR1 reads MDHEN; CDR2 reads SYDVKM. V lost 5 bases, J lost 5 bases, and 10 bases stayed unmatched. The full variable domain, completed using reference TRBV28 and TRBJ2-5, is DVKVTQSSRYLVKRTGEKVFLECVQDMDHENMFWYRQDPGLGLRLIYFSYDVKMKEKGDIPEGYSVSREKKERFSLILESASTNQTSMYLCASSPAGGRGETQYFGPGTRLLVL.

The rearrangement links TRBV9 to TRBJ2-1; tentatively, D is TRBD2 (6 bases). With 0 bases removed from V and 6 bases from J, the gap between germline ends came to 22 bases. From germline, CDR1 is SGDLS and CDR2 YYNGEE. The CDR3 length is 18 residues. The CDR3 protein is CASSVGWAPGTFFNEQFF. CDR3 DNA: TGTGCCAGCAGCGTAGGTTGGGCGCCCGGGACTTTCTTCAATGAGCAGTTCTTC.

V is TRBV5-1 and J is TRBJ2-7; maybe TRBD2 (5 bases). V was trimmed by 3 bases and J by 6 bases, leaving 16 bases between them. Looked up from germline, CDR1 is SGHRS and CDR2 is YFSETQ. The CDR3 consists of 14 residues. CDR3 residues: CASSWPGTASEQYF. Written as DNA, the CDR3 is TGCGCCAGCAGCTGGCCGGGAACAGCTAGCGAGCAGTACTTC.

This clone has more than one count but fewer than ten. The rearrangement links TRBV24-1 to TRBJ1-3; no clear D. The CDR3 runs to 15 residues. Trimming removed 10 bases from V and 0 bases from J, with 15 bases in between. Germline CDR1 reads KGHDR; CDR2 reads SFDVKD. The CDR3 DNA is TGTGCCACGCACTCGGAGAGCCGCTCTGGAAACACCATATATTTT. It specifies CATHSESRSGNTIYF.

The chain links TRBV4-3 to TRBJ1-2; a weak D match, TRBD1 (6 bases). The V and J ends lost 0 bases and 4 bases respectively, with 15 bases between them. Germline-derived CDR1 and CDR2 are LGHNA and YSLEER. This CDR3 has 16 residues. CDR3: CASSQDRTAFLYGYTF. In DNA form, the CDR3 reads TGCGCCAGCAGCCAAGATCGGACAGCCTTCCTCTATGGCTACACCTTC.

This clone was seen a few times. The CDR3 spells CASSLRYEQYF. CDR3 nucleotide sequence: TGTGCCAGCAGTTTGCGGTACGAGCAGTACTTC. This chain joins TRBV28 and TRBJ2-7, with D unclear. Trimming stripped 3 bases from V and 4 bases from J, with 4 bases between. The germline V gene encodes CDR1 MDHEN and CDR2 SYDVKM. This CDR3 is 11 amino acids long.

The rearrangement joins TRBV6-5 to TRBJ2-2; D unresolved. The CDR3 is 16 amino acids. CDR1 and CDR2 from the germline V gene are MNHEY and SVGAGI. The germline V and J ends were trimmed by 0 bases and 4 bases, with 12 bases remaining between them. CDR3 in amino acids: CASSYSTVSLTGELFF. The CDR3 DNA follows: TGTGCCAGCAGTTACTCGACTGTGAGCCTCACCGGGGAGCTGTTTTTT.

As concerns this clone: Other DNA sequences in the same sample also yield this CDR3. This rearrangement joins TRBV5-1 to TRBJ2-5; tentative D call: TRBD1 (5 bases). The CDR3 spans 14 residues. The V gene's germline CDR1 is SGHRS and CDR2 YFSETQ. The ends were cut back, 0 bases at V and 5 bases at J, with 11 bases in the middle. The CDR3 is CASSLAQQGETQYF. DNA of the CDR3: TGCGCCAGCAGCTTGGCCCAGCAGGGCGAGACCCAGTACTTC.

This chain connects TRBV2 to TRBJ1-5; 7 bases are shared with TRBD1. Losses at the gene ends were 5 bases for V and 6 bases for J; bases not matched to a gene: 4. This CDR3 contains 13 residues. Per germline, CDR1 SNHLY and CDR2 FYNNEI. This CDR3 is CASSTGVGQPQHF. The CDR3 DNA follows: TGTGCCAGCAGTACAGGGGTAGGTCAGCCCCAGCATTTT. Variable domain in full (rest from reference TRBV2 and TRBJ1-5): EPEVTQTPSHQVTQMGQEVILRCVPISNHLYFYWYRQILGQKVEFLVSFYNNEISEKSEIFDDQFSVERPDGSNFTLKIRSTKLEDSAMYFCASSTGVGQPQHFGDGTRLSIL.

The J gene is TRBJ1-1, the V gene TRBV5-5; D is unclear. V lost 1 base and J 4 bases, leaving 8 bases between the germline ends. Germline assignment: CDR1 SGHKS and CDR2 YYEKEE (reference sequence). CDR3 length equals 13 residues. The CDR3 region has the DNA TGTGCCAGCAGCTTGAGAGCAGGCACTGAAGCTTTCTTT. Its protein is CASSLRAGTEAFF.

This clone occurred once. V is TRBV10-1 and J is TRBJ1-2; 7 nucleotides agree with TRBD1. Germline V gene data show CDR1 as WNHNN and CDR2 as SYGVQD (reference sequence). Trimming removed 5 bases from V and 3 bases from J; junction bases left unmatched: 3. The CDR3 covers 13 residues. Here the CDR3 DNA reads TGCGCCAGCAGTCGGGACAGAGACTATGGCTACACCTTC. Residues: CASSRDRDYGYTF.

The rearrangement uses TRBV7-2 and TRBJ1-1; D is undetermined. Germline CDR1 reads SGHTA; CDR2 reads FQGNSA. Trimming left V 2 bases short and J 1 base short, with 5 bases between. The CDR3 contains 13 residues. The CDR3 coding sequence is TGTGCCAGCAGCTTAACACCGAACACTGAAGCTTTCTTT. Translating it yields CASSLTPNTEAFF.

This chain links TRBV19 with TRBJ1-1; no definite D call. V gave up 3 bases and J gave up 4 bases, with 9 bases separating them. The germline gives CDR1 LNHDA, CDR2 SQIVND (reference sequence). This CDR3 region has 13 residues. CDR3 protein: CASSIGQITEAFF. The DNA of the CDR3 is TGTGCCAGTAGTATTGGGCAGATCACTGAAGCTTTCTTT.

Only one count was recorded for this clone. V usage is TRBV14 and J usage is TRBJ1-1; 7 bases fit TRBD1. The CDR3 has 18 residues. Germline assignment: CDR1 SGHDN and CDR2 FVKESK. Trimming at V came to 5 bases and at J to 0 bases, leaving 15 bases not matched to a gene. The CDR3 here is CASSLRRGTALMNTEAFF. The DNA for the CDR3 is TGTGCCAGCAGCTTGCGCCGCGGGACAGCTCTTATGAACACTGAAGCTTTCTTT.

The chain couples TRBV2 to TRBJ1-2; D ambiguous. CDR3 length equals 14 residues. Germline V gene data show CDR1 as SNHLY and CDR2 as FYNNEI. V lost 2 bases and J lost 8, with 15 bases in between. Here the CDR3 DNA reads TGTGCCAGCAGTGAACGGGTCTTAGGGAGAGGCTACACCTTC. Translating gives CASSERVLGRGYTF. Supplemented by reference TRBV2 and TRBJ1-2, the full variable domain reads EPEVTQTPSHQVTQMGQEVILRCVPISNHLYFYWYRQILGQKVEFLVSFYNNEISEKSEIFDDQFSVERPDGSNFTLKIRSTKLEDSAMYFCASSERVLGRGYTFGSGTRLTVV.

The chain recombines TRBV20-1 with TRBJ2-1; D is unclear. V lost 3 bases, J lost 2 bases, and 11 bases lay in between. Germline CDR1 reads DFQATT; CDR2 reads SNEGSKA (reference sequence). CDR3 length: 14 residues. For the CDR3, the DNA is TGCAGTGCTAGTCTCGCGGCCACCTACAATGAGCAGTTCTTC. Protein product: CSASLAATYNEQFF.

The V gene is TRBV9, the J gene TRBJ2-3; tentative D call: TRBD1 (5 bases). Germline CDR1 is SGDLS and CDR2 is YYNGEE. The CDR3 spans 15 residues. V was clipped by 3 bases and J by 0 bases, with 11 bases between them. The CDR3 reads CASSARAGSTDTQYF. The CDR3 nucleotides are TGTGCCAGCAGCGCCAGGGCAGGCAGCACAGATACGCAGTATTTT.

The sample holds one count of this clone. This chain connects TRBV20-1 to TRBJ1-5, with a tentative D call TRBD1 (5 bases). CDR1 is DFQATT and CDR2 is SNEGSKA in the germline V gene (reference sequence). The V end was cut by 3 bases, the J end by 2 bases, with 14 bases between. The CDR3 has 15 residues. CDR3 coding DNA: TGCAGTGCTAGTTTGGGGCCATCAGGCAATCAGCCCCAGCATTTT. Its translation is CSASLGPSGNQPQHF.

This sequence joins TRBV5-8 and TRBJ2-1, with TRBD2 matching 8 bases. The CDR3 has 15 residues. Germline lookup yields CDR1 SGHTS and CDR2 YDEGEE. V lost 4 bases to trimming and J lost 6 bases; unmatched junction nucleotides: 9. CDR3 loop: CASSREGTYGNEQFF. CDR3 DNA: TGTGCCAGCAGCCGGGAGGGGACATACGGCAATGAGCAGTTCTTC.